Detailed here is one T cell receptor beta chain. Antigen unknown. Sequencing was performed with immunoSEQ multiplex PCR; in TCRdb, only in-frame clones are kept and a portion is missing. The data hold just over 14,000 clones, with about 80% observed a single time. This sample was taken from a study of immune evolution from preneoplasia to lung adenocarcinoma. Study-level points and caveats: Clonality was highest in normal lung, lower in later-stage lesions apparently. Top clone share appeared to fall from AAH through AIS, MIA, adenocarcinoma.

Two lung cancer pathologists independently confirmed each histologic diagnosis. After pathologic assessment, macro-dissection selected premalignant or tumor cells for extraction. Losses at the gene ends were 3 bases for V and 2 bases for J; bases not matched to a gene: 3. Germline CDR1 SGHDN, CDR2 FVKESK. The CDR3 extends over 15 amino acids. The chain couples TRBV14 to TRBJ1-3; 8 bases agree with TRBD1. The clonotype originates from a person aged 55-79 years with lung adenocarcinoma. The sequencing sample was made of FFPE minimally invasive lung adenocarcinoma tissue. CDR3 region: CASSQTGVTGNTIYF. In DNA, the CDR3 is TGTGCCAGCAGCCAGACAGGGGTGACTGGAAACACCATATATTTT. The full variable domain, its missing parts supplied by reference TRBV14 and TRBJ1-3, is EAGVTQFPSHSVIEKGQTVTLRCDPISGHDNLYWYRRVMGKEIKFLLHFVKESKQDESGMPNNRFLAERTGGTYSTLKVQPAELEDSGVYFCASSQTGVTGNTIYFGEGSWLTVV.